The 2 T cell receptor beta chains presented below share a single source sample, sequenced in a study of T cells after yellow fever vaccination. TCRdb itself ran the 5' RACE reads through MiXCR, one entry per CDR3 protein. The repertoire holds hundreds of thousands of distinct CDR3 sequences, with more than 9% as singletons. Sequenced here: PBMCs, sampled on the day of the first yellow fever vaccination. Receptor source: a man younger than 35 who received the YFV17D yellow fever vaccine.

J is TRBJ2-4 and V is TRBV10-2; D may be TRBD2 (6 bases). V gave up 0 bases and J gave up 5 bases, with 14 bases separating them. The CDR3 is made up of 16 amino acids. Germline CDR1 and CDR2: WSHSY and SAAADI. In DNA, the CDR3 is TGCGCCAGCAGTGAGTCGATCGGGGAGGAGGAAAACATTCAGTACTTC. Its protein product is CASSESIGEEENIQYF.

The table lists this clonotype with a few counts. The chain joins TRBV11-1 to TRBJ2-2; 7 bases agree with TRBD1. Per germline, CDR1 SGHAT and CDR2 FQDESV (reference sequence). Trimming removed 5 bases from V and 9 bases from J; junction bases left unmatched: 6. This CDR3 comprises 13 residues. The CDR3 coding sequence is TGTGCCAGCAGCCACGACAGGGAGCGGGAGCTGTTTTTT. Residues: CASSHDRERELFF.